This entry features one TCR beta chain sequence. What it recognizes is unknown. This entry belongs to a study of cytomegalovirus exposure and HLA in healthy donors. Overall study: Tens of millions of unique TCRs, all from HLA-typed donors, were included in an early release of the data.

Whole-study results and caveats: The productive fraction for most TCR beta V segments was about 87% or about 30% in an earlier analysis.

CDR1 KGHSH and CDR2 LQKENI come from the germline V gene. V lost 4 bases, J lost 8 bases, and 14 bases lay in between. The CDR3 sequence is 13 residues long. A multiplex PCR was run with 60 Vbeta primers and 13 Jbeta primers. Generated by immunoSEQ multiplex PCR, the TCRdb table keeps only in-frame clones and is missing some. The table includes about 160,000 clones, around 88% detected once. The sample comprised PBMCs. This clonotype originated in a woman aged 25 to 39 in good health and CMV-seronegative. This sequence joins TRBV18 and TRBJ1-2; the D gene is possibly TRBD1 (5 bases). In DNA form, the CDR3 reads TGTGCCAGCTCACGGTCGCAGGGACTGGGCTACACCTTC. As protein: CASSRSQGLGYTF. The full variable domain, rest sourced from reference TRBV18 and TRBJ1-2, is NAGVMQNPRHLVRRRGQEARLRCSPMKGHSHVYWYRQLPEEGLKFMVYLQKENIIDESGMPKERFSAEFPKEGPSILRIQQVVRGDSAAYFCASSRSQGLGYTFGSGTRLTVV.